This T cell receptor (beta chain) derives from a study of shared clonotypes between healthy human individuals. Study overall: Used for every donor were three CD4 naive, three CD4 memory, two CD8 naive and one CD8 memory plate.

A word on this clone: Its target is unknown.

General observations from the study: Among several donors, roughly 5.4% of naive CD4 clonotypes were found in common.

Healthy HIV-negative adults without recent acute infections or vaccinations served as donors. Researchers partitioned CD4+ cells into CD45RA+ naive and CD45RA-negative memory subsets. Germline V lookup: CDR1 MDHEN, CDR2 SYDVKM. This CDR3 comprises 11 residues. Trimming removed 7 bases at V and 6 bases at J, with 10 bases between. The data were produced by immunoSEQ multiplex PCR, yet TCRdb's version contains in-frame clones alone and is incomplete. The table lists about 2.4 million clones, 93% of them singletons, with 0.36% in the top ten. This rearrangement joins TRBV28 to TRBJ2-7, with TRBD1 as a possible D gene (5 bases). This TCR was recovered from a man aged 18 to 35 in good health. Some clones in this sample may be carry-over from other donors' samples. What was sequenced was naive CD4+ T cells from PBMCs. Subset defined: CD45RA+ positively selected. The CDR3 protein is CASTEGAEQYF. The CDR3, as DNA: TGTGCCAGCACCGAAGGGGCCGAGCAGTACTTC.